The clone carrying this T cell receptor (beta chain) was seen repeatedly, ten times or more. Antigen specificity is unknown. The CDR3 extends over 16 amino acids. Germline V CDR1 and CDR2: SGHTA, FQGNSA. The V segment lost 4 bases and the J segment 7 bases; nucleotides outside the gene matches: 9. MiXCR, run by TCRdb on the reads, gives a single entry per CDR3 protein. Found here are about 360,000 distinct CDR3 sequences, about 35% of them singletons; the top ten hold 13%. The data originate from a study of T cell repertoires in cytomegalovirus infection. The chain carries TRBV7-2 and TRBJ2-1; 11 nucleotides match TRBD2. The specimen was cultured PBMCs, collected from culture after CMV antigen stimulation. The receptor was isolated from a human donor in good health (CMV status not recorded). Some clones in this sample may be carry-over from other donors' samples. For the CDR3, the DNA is TGTGCCAGCAGCTCAGCTATAGCGGGAGGGCCGAATGAGCAGTTCTTC. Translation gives CASSSAIAGGPNEQFF.